This record looks at one TCR beta chain sequence and its context. As processed by the authors: Scientists estimated how many nucleated cells there were by amplifying reference gene primers. Sequenced by immunoSEQ multiplex PCR; TCRdb stores in-frame clones only, minus some. The V and J calls and clone size are taken from that table; D and trimming were inferred from the DNA. This repertoire shows roughly 300,000 clones, roughly 80% found once; its top ten account for around a tenth. This record belongs to a study of blood T cell repertoires in COVID-19. About the study: Samples came from the United States, Italy and Spain, spanning acute and convalescent COVID-19. Sources were T cells, B-cell-depleted T cells, or PBMCs; the material itself was cDNA or gDNA.

Trimming stripped 4 bases from V and 7 bases from J, with 8 bases between. The CDR3 is 13 amino acids. Germline CDR1 and CDR2: LGHDT and YNNKEL (reference sequence). Sequenced sample: peripheral blood. This receptor was taken from a woman aged 45-65 years who had recovered from COVID-19. The chain couples TRBV3-1 (or the pseudogene TRBV3-2) to TRBJ1-6; D is perhaps TRBD1 (6 bases). CDR3 protein: CASSPTGNSPLHF. The CDR3 region has the DNA TGTGCCAGCAGCCCTACAGGGAATTCACCCCTCCACTTT.